This TCR beta chain came from a study of memory CD4+ T cells and cytomegalovirus serostatus. The wider study: Healthy Belgian adult donors included under ten CMV-positive and some 23 CMV-negative people.

Source study methods: Out-of-frame sequences were removed, leaving 2,000,000 or so distinct TCRbeta sequences. Sequencing used immunoSEQ multiplex PCR; TCRdb keeps in-frame clones, though not all of them. V, J and clone size derive from that table, while D and trimming were established from the DNA sequence. The sample shows 55,000 or so clones, around 83% of them seen only once. Between the trimmed V and J ends, which lost 0 bases and 4 bases, there was a span of 11 bases. This CDR3 has 14 residues. Germline assignment: CDR1 SGDLS and CDR2 YYNGEE. Overall study findings and caveats: Each of 55 to 80 CMV-associated TCRbeta sequences occurred in one to five individuals.

Single viable CD3+CD4+CD8-CD45RO+ cells were sorted as the memory CD4+ T cells. Of note for this clone: As yet, its antigen is unknown.

This TCR was recovered from an adult in good health and CMV-seropositive. Material: memory CD4+ T cells from blood. The chain links TRBV9 to TRBJ2-7; perhaps TRBD1 as D (5 bases). The CDR3 is CASSVAGGQYEQYF. Here the CDR3 DNA reads TGTGCCAGCAGCGTAGCCGGTGGACAATACGAGCAGTACTTC.